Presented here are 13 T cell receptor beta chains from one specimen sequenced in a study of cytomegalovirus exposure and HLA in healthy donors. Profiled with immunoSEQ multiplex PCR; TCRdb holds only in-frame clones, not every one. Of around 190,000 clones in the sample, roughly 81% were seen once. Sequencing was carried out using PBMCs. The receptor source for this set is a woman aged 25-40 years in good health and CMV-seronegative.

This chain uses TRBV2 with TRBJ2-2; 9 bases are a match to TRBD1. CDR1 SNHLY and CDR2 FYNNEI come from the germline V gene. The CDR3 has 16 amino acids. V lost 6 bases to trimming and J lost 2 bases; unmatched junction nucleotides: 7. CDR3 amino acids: CASRSGGQGNTGELFF. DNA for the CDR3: TGTGCCAGCAGAAGTGGGGGACAGGGTAACACCGGGGAGCTGTTTTTT.

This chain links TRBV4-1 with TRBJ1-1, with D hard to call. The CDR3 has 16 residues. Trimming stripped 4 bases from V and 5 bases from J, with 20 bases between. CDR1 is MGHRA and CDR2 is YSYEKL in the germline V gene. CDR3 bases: TGCGCCAGCAGCCCCTCAGGAGGTACTATCGGGACTGAAGCTTTCTTT. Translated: CASSPSGGTIGTEAFF.

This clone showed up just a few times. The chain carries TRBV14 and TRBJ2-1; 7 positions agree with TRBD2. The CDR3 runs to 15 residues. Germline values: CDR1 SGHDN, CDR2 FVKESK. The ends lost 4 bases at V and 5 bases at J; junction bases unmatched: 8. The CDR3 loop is CASSPAGTTNNEQFF. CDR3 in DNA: TGTGCCAGCAGCCCGGCCGGGACTACCAACAATGAGCAGTTCTTC.

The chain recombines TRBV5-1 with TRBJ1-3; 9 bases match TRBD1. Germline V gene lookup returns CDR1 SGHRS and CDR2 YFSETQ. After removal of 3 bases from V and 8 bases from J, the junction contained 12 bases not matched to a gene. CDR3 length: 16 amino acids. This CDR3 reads CASSSLPGQGRDTIYF. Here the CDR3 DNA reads TGCGCCAGCAGCTCGCTTCCGGGACAGGGCCGAGACACCATATATTTT.

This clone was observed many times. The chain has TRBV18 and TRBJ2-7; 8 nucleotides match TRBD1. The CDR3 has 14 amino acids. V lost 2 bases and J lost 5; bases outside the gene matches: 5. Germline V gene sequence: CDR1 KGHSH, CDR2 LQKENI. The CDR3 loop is CASSPGQGLHEQYF. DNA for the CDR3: TGTGCCAGCTCACCAGGACAGGGATTACACGAGCAGTACTTC.

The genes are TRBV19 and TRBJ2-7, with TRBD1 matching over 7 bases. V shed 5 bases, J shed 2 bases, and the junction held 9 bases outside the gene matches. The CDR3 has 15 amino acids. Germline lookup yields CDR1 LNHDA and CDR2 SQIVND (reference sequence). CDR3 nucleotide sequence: TGTGCCAGTAGTTCCGCCGGCCAGGGGGCCTACGAGCAGTACTTC. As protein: CASSSAGQGAYEQYF.

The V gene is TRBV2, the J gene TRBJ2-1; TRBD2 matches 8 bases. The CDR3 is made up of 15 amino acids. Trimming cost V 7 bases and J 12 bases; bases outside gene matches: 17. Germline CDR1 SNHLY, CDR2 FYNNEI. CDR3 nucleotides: TGTGCCAGCATAGGCGCTAGCGGGCTTCCACAAGGGCAGTTCTTC. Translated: CASIGASGLPQGQFF.

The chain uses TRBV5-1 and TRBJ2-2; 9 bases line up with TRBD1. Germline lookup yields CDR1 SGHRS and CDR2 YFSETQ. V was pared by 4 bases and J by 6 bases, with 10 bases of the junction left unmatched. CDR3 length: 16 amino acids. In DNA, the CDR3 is TGCGCCAGCAGCCCCTCGACAGGGGGGGAATCCGGGGAGCTGTTTTTT. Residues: CASSPSTGGESGELFF.

The CDR3 reads CASSGQGFQPQHF. In DNA, the CDR3 is TGTGCCAGCAGCGGGCAGGGGTTTCAGCCCCAGCATTTT. V and J are TRBV5-8 and TRBJ1-5; the D gene is possibly TRBD1 (6 bases). Germline values: CDR1 SGHTS, CDR2 YDEGEE. The CDR3 loop spans 13 amino acids. Trimming left V 4 bases short and J 6 bases short, with 11 bases between.

CDR3 DNA: TGTGCCAGCTCACCACTAGACAGGGATCAGCCCCAGCATTTT. Residues: CASSPLDRDQPQHF. The chain has TRBV18 and TRBJ1-5, with 7 bases matching TRBD1. Trimming removed 1 base from V and 5 bases from J; junction bases left unmatched: 2. CDR1 is KGHSH, CDR2 LQKENI, per germline. This CDR3 spans 14 amino acids. Variable domain in full (rest from reference TRBV18 and TRBJ1-5): NAGVMQNPRHLVRRRGQEARLRCSPMKGHSHVYWYRQLPEEGLKFMVYLQKENIIDESGMPKERFSAEFPKEGPSILRIQQVVRGDSAAYFCASSPLDRDQPQHFGDGTRLSIL.

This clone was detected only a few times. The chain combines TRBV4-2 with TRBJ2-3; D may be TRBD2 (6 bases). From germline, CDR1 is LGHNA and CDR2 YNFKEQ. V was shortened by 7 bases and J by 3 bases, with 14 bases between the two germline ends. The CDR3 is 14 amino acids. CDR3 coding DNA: TGTGCCAGCAACGCTGGCGGGGAAACAGATACGCAGTATTTT. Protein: CASNAGGETDTQYF.

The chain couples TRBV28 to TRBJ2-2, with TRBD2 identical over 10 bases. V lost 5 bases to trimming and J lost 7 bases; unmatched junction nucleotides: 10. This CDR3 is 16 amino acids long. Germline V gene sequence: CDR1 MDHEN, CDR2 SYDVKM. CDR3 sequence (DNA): TGTGCCAGCAGTCCACCCCGAGTAGCGGGGGGCGGGGAGCTGTTTTTT. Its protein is CASSPPRVAGGGELFF.

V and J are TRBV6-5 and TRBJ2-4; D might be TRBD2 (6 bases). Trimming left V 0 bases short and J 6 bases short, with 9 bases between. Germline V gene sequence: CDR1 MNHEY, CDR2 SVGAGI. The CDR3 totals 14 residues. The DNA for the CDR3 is TGTGCCAGCAGTTACTCGGAGGGTGCAAACATTCAGTACTTC. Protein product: CASSYSEGANIQYF.